This entry lists 18 T cell receptor beta chains sequenced from one sample in a study of blood T cell repertoires in COVID-19 (dated by TCRdb to 2019 to 2021). Library preparation employed the immunoSEQ multiplex PCR assay. TCRdb carries this immuneACCESS record with in-frame sequences only. Its versions omit some clonotypes, under half of them owing to an unresolved V gene in the studies checked, with the rest unexplained. This sample has 45,000 to 70,000 clones in its table, and over 75% of those were observed once. The ten largest account for about 13% of the sample. The sequenced sample was peripheral blood. Source of these receptors: a woman aged 55 to 70 with active COVID-19.

This chain links TRBV4-2 with TRBJ2-6, with 8 nucleotides matching TRBD1. CDR3 size: 19 residues. V dropped 0 bases and J dropped 0; count of bases not matched to a gene: 7. Germline V lookup: CDR1 LGHNA, CDR2 YNFKEQ. The CDR3 reads CASSQDPGQGSSGANVLTF. CDR3 nucleotides: TGTGCCAGCAGCCAAGACCCCGGACAGGGAAGCTCTGGGGCCAACGTCCTGACTTTC.

This sequence joins TRBV5-4 and TRBJ2-1, with 10 bases fitting TRBD2. Trimming at V came to 5 bases and at J to 0 bases, leaving 8 bases not matched to a gene. CDR1 and CDR2 from the germline V gene are SGHNT and YYREEE (reference sequence). The CDR3 is 17 residues long. The CDR3 protein is CASSPSGGGISYNEQFF. In DNA form, the CDR3 reads TGTGCCAGCAGTCCGAGCGGGGGGGGGATCTCCTACAATGAGCAGTTCTTC. The full variable domain, with the rest looked up from reference TRBV5-4 and TRBJ2-1, is ETGVTQSPTHLIKTRGQQVTLRCSSQSGHNTVSWYQQALGQGPQFIFQYYREEENGRGNFPPRFSGLQFPNYSSELNVNALELDDSALYLCASSPSGGGISYNEQFFGPGTRLTVL.

V gene TRBV5-4 combines with J gene TRBJ2-7, with 7 bases matching TRBD1. Germline V gene lookup returns CDR1 SGHNT and CDR2 YYREEE (reference sequence). The junction had 12 bases not matched to a gene; V was cut back by 4 bases and J by 5 bases. CDR3 length: 15 amino acids. The CDR3 DNA follows: TGTGCCAGCAGCGCAAACCCCGGGACAGAGAACGAGCAGTACTTC. Translated: CASSANPGTENEQYF.

This chain connects TRBV11-2 to TRBJ1-6; 7 bases align to TRBD1. V was clipped by 5 bases and J by 7 bases; unmatched bases: 11. Per the germline V gene, CDR1 is SGHAT and CDR2 is FQNNGV. The CDR3 is 16 amino acids. CDR3: CASSPRYRDRNSPLHF. DNA for the CDR3: TGTGCCAGCAGCCCCCGTTACCGGGACAGAAATTCACCCCTCCACTTT.

The chain uses TRBV5-1 and TRBJ2-3; 9 positions agree with TRBD1. This CDR3 contains 16 residues. CDR1 and CDR2 from the germline V gene are SGHRS and YFSETQ. V trimming: 4 bases; J trimming: 1 base; junction bases outside the gene matches: 7. CDR3 sequence (DNA): TGCGCCAGCAGCCATACAGGGGGCAGTGGCACAGATACGCAGTATTTT. Protein product: CASSHTGGSGTDTQYF.

V is TRBV4-2 and J is TRBJ2-3; 7 nucleotides agree with TRBD2. J gave up 6 bases and V 2 bases, and 8 bases lay outside the gene matches. Looked up from germline, CDR1 is LGHNA and CDR2 is YNFKEQ. The CDR3 spans 15 residues. The CDR3 loop is CASSQPGGGVDTQYF. The DNA for the CDR3 is TGTGCCAGCAGCCAACCAGGTGGGGGGGTGGATACGCAGTATTTT.

The rearrangement joins TRBV5-6 to TRBJ2-5; maybe TRBD1 (5 bases). This CDR3 contains 15 residues. V gave up 1 base and J gave up 4 bases, with 14 bases separating them. Germline loops: CDR1 SGHDT, CDR2 YYEEEE. The CDR3 loop is CASSLLGEPRETQYF. CDR3 DNA sequence: TGTGCCAGCAGCTTGCTAGGGGAACCGCGAGAGACCCAGTACTTC.

This clone was found once. The chain combines TRBV9 with TRBJ2-5; no firm D call. CDR1 and CDR2 (germline): SGDLS, YYNGEE. There are 17 residues in the CDR3. Trimming removed 0 bases at V and 4 bases at J, with 19 bases between. This CDR3 reads CASSVGQFDSTGETQYF. In nucleotides, the CDR3 is TGTGCCAGCAGCGTAGGGCAATTCGATTCGACTGGAGAGACCCAGTACTTC.

This rearrangement joins TRBV18 to TRBJ1-2; TRBD1 aligns across 9 bases. V trimming: 5 bases; J trimming: 0 bases; junction bases outside the gene matches: 4. In germline, CDR1 is KGHSH, CDR2 LQKENI. The CDR3 is 15 amino acids. CDR3 sequence reads: CASSTGQGANYGYTF. DNA of the CDR3: TGTGCCAGCTCAACGGGACAGGGAGCTAACTATGGCTACACCTTC.

This clone has only a few counts. The rearrangement joins TRBV19 to TRBJ1-1; perhaps TRBD1 as D (6 bases). The CDR3 runs to 14 residues. With 4 bases removed from V and 0 bases from J, the gap between germline ends came to 9 bases. From germline, CDR1 is LNHDA and CDR2 SQIVND (reference sequence). For the CDR3, the DNA is TGTGCCAGTAGTACCTGGACAGTGAACACTGAAGCTTTCTTT. Encoded protein: CASSTWTVNTEAFF.

The table lists this clone with a count of one. The V gene is TRBV3-1 (or the pseudogene TRBV3-2), the J gene TRBJ2-3, with a weak D call TRBD1 (6 bases). Germline V gene sequence: CDR1 LGHDT, CDR2 YNNKEL (reference sequence). CDR3 length: 13 amino acids. Trimming stripped 5 bases from V and 10 bases from J, with 16 bases between. The CDR3 protein is CASSAAGVWAQYF. In nucleotides, the CDR3 is TGTGCCAGCAGCGCCGCAGGGGTATGGGCGCAGTATTTT.

The chain joins TRBV5-6 to TRBJ2-3; 7 bases line up with TRBD2. V lost 2 bases and J lost 3; bases outside the gene matches: 3. Per the germline V gene, CDR1 is SGHDT and CDR2 is YYEEEE. The CDR3 extends over 14 amino acids. The CDR3 sequence: CASSFWGGTDTQYF. CDR3 in DNA: TGTGCCAGCAGCTTTTGGGGGGGGACAGATACGCAGTATTTT. Full variable domain (remainder filled in from reference TRBV5-6 and TRBJ2-3): DAGVTQSPTHLIKTRGQQVTLRCSPKSGHDTVSWYQQALGQGPQFIFQYYEEEERQRGNFPDRFSGHQFPNYSSELNVNALLLGDSALYLCASSFWGGTDTQYFGPGTRLTVL.

The rearrangement links TRBV12-5 to TRBJ2-1; a weak D match, TRBD2 (5 bases). CDR1 is LGHNT, CDR2 FRNRAP, per germline. There are 12 residues in the CDR3. The germline V and J ends were trimmed by 5 bases and 5 bases, with 7 bases remaining between them. CDR3 nucleotide sequence: TGTGCTAGTGGTAGACTAAACAATGAGCAGTTCTTC. Amino acid sequence: CASGRLNNEQFF.

The chain employs TRBV7-9 and TRBJ2-3; 10 nucleotides agree with TRBD1. The germline V gene encodes CDR1 SEHNR and CDR2 FQNEAQ (reference sequence). CDR3 size: 15 residues. Germline trimming cut 6 bases from V and 3 bases from J; bases unmatched to any gene: 6. CDR3 bases: TGTGCCAGCAGTCAAAGACAGGGGGCTACAGATACGCAGTATTTT. Translation gives CASSQRQGATDTQYF.

CDR3 protein: CASSSRGATDTQYF. CDR3 nucleotides: TGTGCCAGCAGCAGCCGGGGGGCCACAGATACGCAGTATTTT. The chain has TRBV5-4 and TRBJ2-3; the D gene is possibly TRBD2 (7 bases). The CDR3 is 14 residues long. Germline CDR1 SGHNT, CDR2 YYREEE (reference sequence). V was pared by 4 bases and J by 2 bases, with 11 bases between. The variable domain in full, completed from reference TRBV5-4 and TRBJ2-3, reads ETGVTQSPTHLIKTRGQQVTLRCSSQSGHNTVSWYQQALGQGPQFIFQYYREEENGRGNFPPRFSGLQFPNYSSELNVNALELDDSALYLCASSSRGATDTQYFGPGTRLTVL.

For the CDR3, the DNA is TGTGCCAGCAGTGGGGCCGATAGCTCCTACGAGCAGTACTTC. Its protein is CASSGADSSYEQYF. The chain recombines TRBV25-1 with TRBJ2-7; D gene ambiguous. The CDR3 is made up of 14 amino acids. Germline loops: CDR1 MGHDK, CDR2 SYGVNS. Trimming removed 4 bases at V and 0 bases at J, with 10 bases between.

The gene calls are TRBV18 and TRBJ1-1; 7 bases are a match to TRBD1. Trimming removed 6 bases from V and 2 bases from J; junction bases left unmatched: 12. Germline loops: CDR1 KGHSH, CDR2 LQKENI. This CDR3 spans 16 amino acids. The CDR3 nucleotides read TGTGCCAGCTCCCGCGACAGGGACATAAGAAACACTGAAGCTTTCTTT. Translated: CASSRDRDIRNTEAFF.

A few counts support this clone. The chain carries TRBV5-6 and TRBJ1-3; D perhaps matches TRBD1 (6 bases). Trimming pared 2 bases from V and 5 bases from J, leaving 14 bases between. The CDR3 sequence is 15 residues long. From germline, CDR1 is SGHDT and CDR2 YYEEEE. The CDR3, as DNA: TGTGCCAGCAGCTTCGCGGACAGCGGGAGAAACACCATATATTTT. Protein sequence: CASSFADSGRNTIYF.